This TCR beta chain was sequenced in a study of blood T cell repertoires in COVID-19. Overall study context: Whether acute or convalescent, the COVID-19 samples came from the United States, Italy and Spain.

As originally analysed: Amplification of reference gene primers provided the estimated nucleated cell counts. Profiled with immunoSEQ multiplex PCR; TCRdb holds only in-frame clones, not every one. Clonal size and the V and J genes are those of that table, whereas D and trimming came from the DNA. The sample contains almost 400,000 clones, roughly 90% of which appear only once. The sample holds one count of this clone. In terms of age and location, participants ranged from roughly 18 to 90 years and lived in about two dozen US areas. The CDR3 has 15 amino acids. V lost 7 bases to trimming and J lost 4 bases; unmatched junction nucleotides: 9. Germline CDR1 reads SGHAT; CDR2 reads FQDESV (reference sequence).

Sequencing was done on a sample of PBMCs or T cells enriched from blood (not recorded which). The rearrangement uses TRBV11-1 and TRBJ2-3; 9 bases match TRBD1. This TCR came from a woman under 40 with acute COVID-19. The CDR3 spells CASNTWTGVSDTQYF. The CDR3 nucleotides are TGTGCCAGCAATACATGGACAGGGGTTTCAGATACGCAGTATTTT.